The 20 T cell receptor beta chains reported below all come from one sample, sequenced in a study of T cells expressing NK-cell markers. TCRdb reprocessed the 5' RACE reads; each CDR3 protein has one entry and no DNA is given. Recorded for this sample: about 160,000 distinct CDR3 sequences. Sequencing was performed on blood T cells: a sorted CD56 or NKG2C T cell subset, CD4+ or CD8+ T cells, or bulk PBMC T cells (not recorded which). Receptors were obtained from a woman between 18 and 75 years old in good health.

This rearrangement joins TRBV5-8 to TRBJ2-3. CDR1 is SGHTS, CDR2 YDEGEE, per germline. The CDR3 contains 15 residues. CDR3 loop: CASSFFGRHTDTQYF.

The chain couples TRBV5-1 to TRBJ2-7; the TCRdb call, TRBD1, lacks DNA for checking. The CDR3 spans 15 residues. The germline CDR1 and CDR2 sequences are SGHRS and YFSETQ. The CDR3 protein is CASSSEGQGISEQYF.

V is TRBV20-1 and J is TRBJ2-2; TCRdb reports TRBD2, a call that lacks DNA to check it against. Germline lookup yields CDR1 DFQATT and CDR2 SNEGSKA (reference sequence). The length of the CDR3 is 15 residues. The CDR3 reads CSARVQGINTGELFF.

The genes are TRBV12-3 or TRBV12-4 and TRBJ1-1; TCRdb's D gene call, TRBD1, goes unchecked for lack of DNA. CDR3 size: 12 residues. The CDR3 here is CASTDRTGMAFF.

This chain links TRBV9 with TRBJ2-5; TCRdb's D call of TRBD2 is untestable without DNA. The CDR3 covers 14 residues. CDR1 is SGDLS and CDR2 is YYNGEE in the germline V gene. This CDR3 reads CASSPTSGGETQYF.

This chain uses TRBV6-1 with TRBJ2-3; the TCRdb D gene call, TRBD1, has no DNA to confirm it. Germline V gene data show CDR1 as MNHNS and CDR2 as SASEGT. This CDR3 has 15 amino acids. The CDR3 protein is CASSRVQEVTDTQYF.

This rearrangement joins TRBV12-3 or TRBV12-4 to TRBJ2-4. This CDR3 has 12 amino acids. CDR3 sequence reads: CASSLAFGIQYF.

The CDR3 is CASSPGQGGSPLHF. The rearrangement uses TRBV12-3 or TRBV12-4 and TRBJ1-6; TCRdb reports TRBD1, a call that lacks DNA to check it against. The CDR3 totals 14 residues.

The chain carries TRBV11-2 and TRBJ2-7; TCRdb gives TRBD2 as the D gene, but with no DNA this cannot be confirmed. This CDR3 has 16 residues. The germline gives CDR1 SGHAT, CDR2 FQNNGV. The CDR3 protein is CASSLVAGSGTYEQYF.

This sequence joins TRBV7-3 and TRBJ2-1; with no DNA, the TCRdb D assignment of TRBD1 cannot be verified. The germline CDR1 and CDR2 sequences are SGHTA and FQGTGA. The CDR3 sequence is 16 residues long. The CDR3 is CASSSAGTGEGNEQFF.

The CDR3 loop is CASSLRAGARNSPLHF. The chain recombines TRBV12-3 or TRBV12-4 with TRBJ1-6; absent DNA, TCRdb's TRBD1 call cannot be checked. CDR3 length: 16 amino acids.

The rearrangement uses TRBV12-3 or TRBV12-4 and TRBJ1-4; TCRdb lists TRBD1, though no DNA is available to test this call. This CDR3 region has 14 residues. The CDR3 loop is CASSPGQGGEKLFF.

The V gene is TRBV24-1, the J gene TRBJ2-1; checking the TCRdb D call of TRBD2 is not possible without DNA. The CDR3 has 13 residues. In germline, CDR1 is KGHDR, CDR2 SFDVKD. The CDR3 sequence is CATSHVGGHEQFF.

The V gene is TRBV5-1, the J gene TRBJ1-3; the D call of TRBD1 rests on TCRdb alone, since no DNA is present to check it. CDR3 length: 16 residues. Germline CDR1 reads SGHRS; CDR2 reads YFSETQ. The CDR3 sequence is CASSPLRAITGNTIYF.

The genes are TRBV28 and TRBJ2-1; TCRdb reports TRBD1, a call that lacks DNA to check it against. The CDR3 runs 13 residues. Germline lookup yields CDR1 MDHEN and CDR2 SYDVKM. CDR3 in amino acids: CAGGGRSYNEQFF.

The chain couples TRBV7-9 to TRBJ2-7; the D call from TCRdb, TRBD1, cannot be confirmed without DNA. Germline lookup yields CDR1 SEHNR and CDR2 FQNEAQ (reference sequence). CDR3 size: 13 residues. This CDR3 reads CASTSEGGREQYF.

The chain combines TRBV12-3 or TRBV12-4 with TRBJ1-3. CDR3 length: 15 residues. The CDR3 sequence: CASSLLAGSGNTIYF.

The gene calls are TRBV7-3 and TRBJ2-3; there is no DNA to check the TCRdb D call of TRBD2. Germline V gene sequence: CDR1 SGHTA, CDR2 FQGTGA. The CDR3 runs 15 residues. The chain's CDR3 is CASRLSGRREDTQYF. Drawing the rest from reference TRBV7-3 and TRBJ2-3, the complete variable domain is GAGVSQTPSNKVTEKGKYVELRCDPISGHTALYWYRQSLGQGPEFLIYFQGTGAADDSGLPNDRFFAVRPEGSVSTLKIQRTERGDSAVYLCASRLSGRREDTQYFGPGTRLTVL.

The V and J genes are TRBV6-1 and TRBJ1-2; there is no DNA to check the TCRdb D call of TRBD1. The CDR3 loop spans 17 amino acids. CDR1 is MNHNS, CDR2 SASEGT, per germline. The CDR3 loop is CASSEASTNRGNYGYTF.

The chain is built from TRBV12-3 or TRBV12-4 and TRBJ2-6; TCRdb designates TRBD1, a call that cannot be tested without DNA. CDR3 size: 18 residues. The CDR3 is CASSLGSTGAFGANVLTF.